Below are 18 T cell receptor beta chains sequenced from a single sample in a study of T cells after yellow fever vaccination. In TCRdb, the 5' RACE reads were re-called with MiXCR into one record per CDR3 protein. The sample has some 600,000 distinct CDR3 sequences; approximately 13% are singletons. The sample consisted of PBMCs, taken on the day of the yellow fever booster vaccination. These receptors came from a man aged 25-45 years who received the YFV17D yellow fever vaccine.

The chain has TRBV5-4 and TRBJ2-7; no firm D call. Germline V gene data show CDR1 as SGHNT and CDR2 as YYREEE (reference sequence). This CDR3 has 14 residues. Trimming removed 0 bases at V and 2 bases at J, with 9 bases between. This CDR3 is CASSLASDPYEQYF. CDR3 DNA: TGTGCCAGCAGCTTGGCATCAGACCCCTACGAGCAGTACTTC. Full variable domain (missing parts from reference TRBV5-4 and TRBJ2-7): ETGVTQSPTHLIKTRGQQVTLRCSSQSGHNTVSWYQQALGQGPQFIFQYYREEENGRGNFPPRFSGLQFPNYSSELNVNALELDDSALYLCASSLASDPYEQYFGPGTRLTVT.

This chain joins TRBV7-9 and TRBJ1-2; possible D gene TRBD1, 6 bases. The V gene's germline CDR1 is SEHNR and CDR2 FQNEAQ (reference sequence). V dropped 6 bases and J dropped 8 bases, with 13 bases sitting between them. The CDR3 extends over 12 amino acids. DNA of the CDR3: TGTGCCAGCAGGTTAACAGGGAACGGCTACACCTTC. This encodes CASRLTGNGYTF.

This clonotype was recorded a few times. The CDR3 DNA follows: TGTGCCAGTAGTATGGGCGGGAGTTCGGAGACCCAGTACTTC. Translation gives CASSMGGSSETQYF. The chain couples TRBV19 to TRBJ2-5; 7 bases agree with TRBD2. This CDR3 is built from 14 residues. CDR1 LNHDA and CDR2 SQIVND come from the germline V gene (reference sequence). The V gene end was trimmed by 3 bases and the J gene end by 5 bases; junction bases not matched to a gene: 6.

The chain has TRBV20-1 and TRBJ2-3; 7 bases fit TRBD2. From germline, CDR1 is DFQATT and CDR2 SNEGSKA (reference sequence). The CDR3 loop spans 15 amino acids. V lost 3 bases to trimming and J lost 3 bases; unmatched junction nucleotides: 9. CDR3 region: CSASGRRSNTDTQYF. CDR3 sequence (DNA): TGCAGTGCTAGCGGGAGGAGGAGTAATACAGATACGCAGTATTTT.

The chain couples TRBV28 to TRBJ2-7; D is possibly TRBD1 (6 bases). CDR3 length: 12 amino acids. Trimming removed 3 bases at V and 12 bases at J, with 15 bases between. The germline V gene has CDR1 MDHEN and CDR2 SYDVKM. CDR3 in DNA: TGTGCCAGCAGTTTGGCAGGGGCTACCGGGTACTTC. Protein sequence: CASSLAGATGYF.

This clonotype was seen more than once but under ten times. The CDR3 reads CASSVSRLYEQYF. In nucleotides, the CDR3 is TGTGCCAGCAGTGTGAGCCGCCTCTACGAGCAGTACTTC. The rearrangement links TRBV2 to TRBJ2-7; D unresolved. V dropped 4 bases and J dropped 3 bases, with 10 bases sitting between them. Germline values: CDR1 SNHLY, CDR2 FYNNEI. The CDR3 is 13 residues long. Drawing the rest from reference TRBV2 and TRBJ2-7, the complete variable domain is EPEVTQTPSHQVTQMGQEVILRCVPISNHLYFYWYRQILGQKVEFLVSFYNNEISEKSEIFDDQFSVERPDGSNFTLKIRSTKLEDSAMYFCASSVSRLYEQYFGPGTRLTVT.

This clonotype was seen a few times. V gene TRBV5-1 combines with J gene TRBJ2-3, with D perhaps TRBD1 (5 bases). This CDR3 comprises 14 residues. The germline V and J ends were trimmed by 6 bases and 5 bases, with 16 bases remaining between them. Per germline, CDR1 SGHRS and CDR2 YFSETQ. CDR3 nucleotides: TGCGCCAGCACCGTGACAGCCGGTGAAGATACGCAGTATTTT. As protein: CASTVTAGEDTQYF.

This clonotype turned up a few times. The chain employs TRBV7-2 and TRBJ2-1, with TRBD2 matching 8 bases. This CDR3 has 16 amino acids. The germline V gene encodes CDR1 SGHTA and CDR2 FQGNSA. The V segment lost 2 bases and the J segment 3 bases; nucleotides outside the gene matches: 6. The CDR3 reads CASSLFSGTFYNEQFF. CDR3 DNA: TGTGCCAGCAGCTTATTTAGCGGGACTTTCTACAATGAGCAGTTCTTC.

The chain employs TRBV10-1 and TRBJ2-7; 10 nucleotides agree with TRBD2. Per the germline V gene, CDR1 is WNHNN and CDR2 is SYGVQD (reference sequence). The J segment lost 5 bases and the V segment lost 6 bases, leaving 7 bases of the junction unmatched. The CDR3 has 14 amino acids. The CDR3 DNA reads TGCGCCAGCAGCCCTAGCGGGAGCTTTCACGAGCAGTACTTC. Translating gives CASSPSGSFHEQYF.

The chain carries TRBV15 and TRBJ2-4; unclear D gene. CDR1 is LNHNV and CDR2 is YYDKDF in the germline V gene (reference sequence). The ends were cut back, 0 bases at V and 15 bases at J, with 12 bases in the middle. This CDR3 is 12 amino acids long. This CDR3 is CATSRDQRSVYF. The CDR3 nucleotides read TGTGCCACCAGCAGAGATCAGAGGTCGGTGTACTTC.

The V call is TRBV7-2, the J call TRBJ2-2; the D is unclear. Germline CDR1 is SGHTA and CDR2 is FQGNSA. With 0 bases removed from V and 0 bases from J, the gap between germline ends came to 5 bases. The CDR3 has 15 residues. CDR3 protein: CASSLANANTGELFF. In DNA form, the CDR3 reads TGTGCCAGCAGCTTAGCCAACGCGAACACCGGGGAGCTGTTTTTT.

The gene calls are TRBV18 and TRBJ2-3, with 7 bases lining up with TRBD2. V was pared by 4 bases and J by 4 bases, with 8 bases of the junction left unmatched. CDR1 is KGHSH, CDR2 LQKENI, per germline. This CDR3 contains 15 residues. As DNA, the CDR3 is TGTGCCAGCTCACGGGACTACCTCGTCGCAGATACGCAGTATTTT. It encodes CASSRDYLVADTQYF. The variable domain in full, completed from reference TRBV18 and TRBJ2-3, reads NAGVMQNPRHLVRRRGQEARLRCSPMKGHSHVYWYRQLPEEGLKFMVYLQKENIIDESGMPKERFSAEFPKEGPSILRIQQVVRGDSAAYFCASSRDYLVADTQYFGPGTRLTVL.

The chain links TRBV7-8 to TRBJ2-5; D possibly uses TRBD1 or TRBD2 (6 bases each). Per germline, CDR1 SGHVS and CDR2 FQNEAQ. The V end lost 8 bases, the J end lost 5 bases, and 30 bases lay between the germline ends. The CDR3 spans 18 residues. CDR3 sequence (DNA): TGTGCCAGCGTCGGATGGGGGGTGGGGGCGGGTGGTGATGAGACCCAGTACTTC. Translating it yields CASVGWGVGAGGDETQYF.

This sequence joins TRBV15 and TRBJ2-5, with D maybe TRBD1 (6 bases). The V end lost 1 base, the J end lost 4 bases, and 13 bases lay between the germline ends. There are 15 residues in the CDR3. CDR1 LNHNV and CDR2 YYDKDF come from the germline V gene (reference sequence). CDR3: CATSRGRGLVETQYF. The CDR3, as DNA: TGTGCCACCAGCAGAGGCAGGGGTTTAGTAGAGACCCAGTACTTC.

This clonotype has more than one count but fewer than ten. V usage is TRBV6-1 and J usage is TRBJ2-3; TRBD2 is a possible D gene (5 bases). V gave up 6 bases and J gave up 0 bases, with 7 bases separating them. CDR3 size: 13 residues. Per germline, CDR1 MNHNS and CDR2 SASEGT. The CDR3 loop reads CASRRESTDTQYF. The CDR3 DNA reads TGTGCCAGCAGGAGGGAGAGCACAGATACGCAGTATTTT.

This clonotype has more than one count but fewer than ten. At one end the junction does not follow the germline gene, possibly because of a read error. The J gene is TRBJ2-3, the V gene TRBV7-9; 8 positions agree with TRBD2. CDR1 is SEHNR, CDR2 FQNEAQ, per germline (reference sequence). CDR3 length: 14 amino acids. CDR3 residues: CASRLAGWGDTQYF. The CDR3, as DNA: TGTGCCAGCAGATTAGCGGGATGGGGAGATACGCAGTATTTT.

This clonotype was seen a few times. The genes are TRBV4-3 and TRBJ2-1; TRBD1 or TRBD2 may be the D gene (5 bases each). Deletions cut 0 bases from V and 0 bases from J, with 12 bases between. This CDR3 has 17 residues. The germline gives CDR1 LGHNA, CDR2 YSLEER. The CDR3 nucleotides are TGCGCCAGCAGCCAAGATTCGGGGCAGAACTCCTACAATGAGCAGTTCTTC. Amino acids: CASSQDSGQNSYNEQFF.

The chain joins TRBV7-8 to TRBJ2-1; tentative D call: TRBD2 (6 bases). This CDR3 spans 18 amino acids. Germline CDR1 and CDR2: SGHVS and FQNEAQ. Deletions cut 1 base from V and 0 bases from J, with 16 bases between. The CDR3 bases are TGTGCCAGCAGCTTAGGTCTCTCGGGACTTAGCTCCTACAATGAGCAGTTCTTC. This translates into CASSLGLSGLSSYNEQFF.